This T cell receptor beta chain was captured in a study of vaccination and CD4 T cells after COVID-19. Study-wide results and caveats: A median of roughly 87% of reactive clones, in convalescent patients, became evident only post-vaccination.

Trimming took 4 bases from V and 2 from J; bases not matched to a gene: 11. The CDR3 runs to 15 residues. In germline, CDR1 is DFQATT, CDR2 SNEGSKA (reference sequence). Sequencing of the DNA from cultured CD4+ T cells was carried out with the Oncomine TCR Beta short-read assay. MiXCR was run by TCRdb on the PCR reads, yielding one entry per CDR3 protein. Counted here are around 25,000 distinct CDR3 sequences, more than 35% occurring once; the ten biggest clones make up approximately 7.5%. Treatment here: roughly 11-day PBMC culture with coronavirus spike peptide pools or control peptides (ViraFEST assay). Note on this clonotype: No antigen is known for it.

The chain joins TRBV20-1 to TRBJ2-7, with TRBD1 matching 7 bases. Sequencing was performed on CD4+ T cells from blood, cultured in vitro. The sequence was obtained from a human donor who had recovered from COVID-19. As DNA, the CDR3 is TGCAGTGCTATCAAACTCGGGACAGCTACCTACGAGCAGTACTTC. The encoded protein is CSAIKLGTATYEQYF.